These T cell receptor beta chains were read from a single sample in a study of T-cell memory formation after mild COVID-19. TCRdb re-derived calls from the 5' RACE reads in MiXCR, one entry per CDR3 protein. Of about 470,000 distinct CDR3 sequences in the sample, 25% are singletons; the top ten hold around 12%. The sequenced sample was PBMCs or a T cell subset sorted from them (not recorded which). These receptors came from an adult woman who had mild COVID-19 (a few samples of this study predate the infection). Cell type and time point are not known. The CDR3 runs from the conserved cysteine through the conserved F or W. A D gene is named only where the DNA matches it firmly. Size tells how often a clone was seen (once, few, many) or the class of an expanded clone, and some rows leave it out.

j_gene	abundance	d_gene	v_gene	CDR3nt	CDR3aa
TRBJ1-6	.	.	TRBV5-4	TGTGCCAGCAGCCTGGACGGGGAGGATTCACCCCTCCACTTT	CASSLDGEDSPLHF
TRBJ1-1	few	.	TRBV12-3/TRBV12-4	TGTGCCAGCGGGTCCTTGAGTACTGAAGCTTTCTTT	CASGSLSTEAFF
TRBJ2-3	.	TRBD2	TRBV5-1	TGCGCCAGCAGCGCGGGCCTAGCGGGGGGGATACTTAGCACAGATACGCAGTATTTT	CASSAGLAGGILSTDTQYF
TRBJ1-4	few	.	TRBV12-3/TRBV12-4	TGTGCCAGCAGTTTAGACCGCCAGGGCTTGAGTAATGAAAAACTGTTTTTT	CASSLDRQGLSNEKLFF
TRBJ2-1	few	.	TRBV6-5	TGTGCCAGCAGTCTAACATGGCAGGGGTACAATGAGCAGTTCTTC	CASSLTWQGYNEQFF
TRBJ1-2	.	.	TRBV5-1	TGCGCCAGCAAGGCCACTGGCTATGGCTACACCTTC	CASKATGYGYTF
TRBJ2-1	many	.	TRBV5-1	TGCGCCAGCAGCTTGCAGCCTGAAAACAATGAGCAGTTCTTC	CASSLQPENNEQFF
TRBJ2-3	few	TRBD1	TRBV2	TGTGCCAGCAGTCCGGGACAGGGTCTCGGAGATACGCAGTATTTT	CASSPGQGLGDTQYF
TRBJ2-7	.	.	TRBV30	TGTGCCTGGAAGGGCAGGGTCCAGTCCTACGAGCAGTACTTC	CAWKGRVQSYEQYF
TRBJ2-1	few	TRBD2	TRBV20-1	TGCAGTGTTGGTAGCGGGGGGGCTGACTACAATGAGCAGTTCTTC	CSVGSGGADYNEQFF
TRBJ1-5	.	.	TRBV24-1	TGTGCCACCAGTGCCGCTGGGGCCGTTGAGCCCCAGCATTTT	CATSAAGAVEPQHF
TRBJ2-5	.	TRBD1	TRBV27	TGTGCCAGCAGTTCCAATCCACCGACAGGGGGTGGGGAGACCCAGTACTTC	CASSSNPPTGGGETQYF
TRBJ2-1	few	.	TRBV15	TGTGCCACCAGCAGAGAGAGGCAGGGTCGGTTCTTC	CATSRERQGRFF
TRBJ2-6	.	TRBD1	TRBV6-1	TGTGCCAGCCGGGACAGGGTGTCTGGGGCCAACGTCCTGACTTTC	CASRDRVSGANVLTF
TRBJ2-2	.	TRBD2	TRBV7-6	TGTGCCAGCACCCTCGGAGCGGGGGGGAACACCGGGGAGCTGTTTTTT	CASTLGAGGNTGELFF
TRBJ2-1	.	.	TRBV24-1	TGTGCCACCAGTGTTGGTGGAGCCTCCTACAATGAGCAGTTCTTC	CATSVGGASYNEQFF
TRBJ2-3	many	.	TRBV7-3	TGTGCCAGCAGCTTAGACCCAGCGCTTACTAGCACAGATACGCAGTATTTT	CASSLDPALTSTDTQYF
TRBJ1-1	few	TRBD1	TRBV29-1	TGCAGCGTTCTACAGACAGGGATCACTGAAGCTTTCTTT	CSVLQTGITEAFF
TRBJ2-1	.	TRBD2	TRBV20-1	TGCAGTGCTAGGGATCCGGGAAGGACTAGCGGCAATGAGCAGTTCTTC	CSARDPGRTSGNEQFF
TRBJ1-3	many	.	TRBV20-1	TGCAGTGCTTCCTCAGGGTTAGCTGGAAACACCATATATTTT	CSASSGLAGNTIYF
TRBJ2-3	.	.	TRBV4-2	TGTGCCAGCAGCCAACACCAGGGAGGCGGGCCAAGCACAGATACGCAGTATTTT	CASSQHQGGGPSTDTQYF
TRBJ2-7	.	.	TRBV7-9	TGTGCCAGCAGCCCCAAGGGGAGCTTAGGGGGAGAGCAGTACTTC	CASSPKGSLGGEQYF
TRBJ1-1	few	.	TRBV9	TGTGCCAGCAGCGTATTCTACTTGGACACTGAAGCTTTCTTT	CASSVFYLDTEAFF